The TCR beta chain described here comes from a study of T-cell memory formation after mild COVID-19. Turning to the study itself: There were largely donor-specific TCR clusters.

This CDR3 is built from 13 residues. Germline V CDR1 and CDR2: SEHNR, FQNEAQ (reference sequence). V was cut by 5 bases and J by 5 bases, with 9 bases left in between. General study findings and limits: A second wave expanding day 15 to 37 was CD4+-biased; contracting clones were balanced.

TCRdb ran MiXCR on the 5' RACE reads and lists one entry per CDR3 protein. The sample lists about half a million distinct CDR3 sequences, 15% to 20% occurring once. As to this clonotype: The antigen remains unidentified.

Material for sequencing was PBMCs or a T cell subset sorted from them (not recorded which). This chain joins TRBV7-9 and TRBJ1-4; no clear D gene. The TCR comes from an adult woman who had mild COVID-19 (a few samples of this study predate the infection). Cell type and time point are not known. This chain's CDR3 is CASSPRMNEKLFF. CDR3 sequence (DNA): TGTGCCAGCAGCCCACGGATGAATGAAAAACTGTTTTTT.